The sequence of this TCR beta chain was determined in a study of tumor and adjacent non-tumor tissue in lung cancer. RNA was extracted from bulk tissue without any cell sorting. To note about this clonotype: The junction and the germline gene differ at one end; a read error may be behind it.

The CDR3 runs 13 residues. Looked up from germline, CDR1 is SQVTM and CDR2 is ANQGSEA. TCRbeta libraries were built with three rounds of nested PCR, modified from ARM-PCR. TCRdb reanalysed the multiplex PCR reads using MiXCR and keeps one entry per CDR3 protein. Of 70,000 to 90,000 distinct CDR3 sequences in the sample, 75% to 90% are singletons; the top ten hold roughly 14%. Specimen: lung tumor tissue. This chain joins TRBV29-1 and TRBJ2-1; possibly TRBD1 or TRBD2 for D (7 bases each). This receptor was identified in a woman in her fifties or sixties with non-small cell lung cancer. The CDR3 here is CSLDREGNNEQFF. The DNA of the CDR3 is TGCAGCCTTGACAGGGAGGGCAACAATGAGCAGTTCTTC.